This T cell receptor (beta chain) is from a study of blood T cell repertoires in COVID-19. About the research overall: The cDNA or gDNA used as material had been derived from T cells, B-cell-depleted T cells, or PBMCs.

CDR3 length: 16 residues. V was shortened by 1 base and J by 6 bases, with 15 bases between the two germline ends. The germline gives CDR1 LGHNA, CDR2 YSLEER. As processed by the authors: The authors estimated nucleated cell counts from reference gene primer amplification. Some clones are missing from TCRdb's copy, which holds only in-frame ones; the method was immunoSEQ multiplex PCR. The V and J calls and the clone size are those of that table, but D and trimming were determined from the DNA. This table has 85,000 to 100,000 clones, around three quarters appearing once. The sequencing input was peripheral blood. The source of this sequence is a woman aged 60-75 years in a cohort sampled during active or convalescent COVID-19. This sequence joins TRBV4-3 and TRBJ1-4; D is uncertain. CDR3 sequence (DNA): TGCGCCAGCAGCCAAGTGGTGGCCGCCCAACATGAAAAACTGTTTTTT. Its translation: CASSQVVAAQHEKLFF.